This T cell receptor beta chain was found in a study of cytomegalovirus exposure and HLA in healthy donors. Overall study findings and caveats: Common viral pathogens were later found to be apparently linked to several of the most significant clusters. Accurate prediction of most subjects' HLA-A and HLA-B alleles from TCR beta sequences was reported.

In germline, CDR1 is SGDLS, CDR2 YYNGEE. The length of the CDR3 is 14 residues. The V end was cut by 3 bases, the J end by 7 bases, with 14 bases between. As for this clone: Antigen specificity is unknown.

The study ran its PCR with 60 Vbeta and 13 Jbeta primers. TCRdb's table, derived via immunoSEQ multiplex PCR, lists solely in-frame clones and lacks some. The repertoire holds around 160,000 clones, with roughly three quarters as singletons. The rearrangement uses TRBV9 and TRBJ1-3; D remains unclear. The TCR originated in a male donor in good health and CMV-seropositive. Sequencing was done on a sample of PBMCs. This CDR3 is CASSAYGGVNTIYF. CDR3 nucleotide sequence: TGTGCCAGCAGCGCATACGGCGGGGTGAACACCATATATTTT. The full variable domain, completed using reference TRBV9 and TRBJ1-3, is DSGVTQTPKHLITATGQRVTLRCSPRSGDLSVYWYQQSLDQGLQFLIQYYNGEERAKGNILERFSAQQFPDLHSELNLSSLELGDSALYFCASSAYGGVNTIYFGEGSWLTVV.